This TCR beta chain was captured by sequencing in a study of T cells in Graves' hyperthyroidism and ophthalmopathy (dated by TCRdb to the late 2010s). A note on the overall study: Peripheral blood samples were taken at initial diagnosis, before any treatment was given. In addition, the study compared T-cell repertoires in thyroid tissue and in blood from 6 or 7 Graves' hyperthyroidism patients. The roughly 100 discovery patients were randomly split 7:3 into training and test sets. Prospective prediction of ophthalmopathy was tested in an independent validation cohort of under 20 hyperthyroidism patients and some 17 patients who later progressed to ophthalmopathy. Following sampling, methimazole starting at 30 mg daily was given to hyperthyroidism patients, and high-dose intravenous methylprednisolone was given to ophthalmopathy patients. The paper describes TCR Vbeta CDR3 sequencing of more than 120 peripheral blood samples, made up of roughly 45 ophthalmopathy patients, 70 to 75 hyperthyroidism patients and 17 progressor patients. TCR V-J signatures able to tell the groups apart were searched for in a discovery cohort of some 100 patients, of whom more than 40 had Graves' ophthalmopathy and around 57 had stable Graves' hyperthyroidism. Findings and caveats that apply to the study as a whole: In validation, the model predicted progression to ophthalmopathy with approximately 71% sensitivity and approximately 78% specificity, a median of 6.5 months before onset. No statistical method was used to set the sample size in advance, and investigators knew the group allocation. Most expanded thyroid clonotypes (frequency above 0.001) were also found in blood, which suggests that blood repertoires may mirror thyroid immune responses. In cross-validation, a model built on a 13 V-J signature told ophthalmopathy apart from stable hyperthyroidism with approximately 91% sensitivity and about 81% specificity, and in testing the same model reached 80%/75%.

Amplification of TCR beta CDR3 regions was carried out from RNA transcripts. A first-round RT-PCR of the TCR CDR3 used the HTBI primer set with the Qiagen OneStep RT-PCR kit. The libraries were constructed in a second round of multiplex PCR and then size-selected and purified. Libraries were sequenced paired-end with 100 bp reads on an Illumina HiSeq2000. Regarding the original processing steps: SOAPnuke was used to process the raw data, removing reads that contained adapters or uncalled bases, had a mean Phred below 15, or lacked an exact match to the constant primer or identifier. High-quality paired reads were merged using COPE v1.2.5, and each unique nucleotide sequence was defined as a clonotype. MiTCR v1.1 was used to align clonotypes to the IMGT TRBV, TRBD and TRBJ reference segments. The analysis included only V-J combinations with a frequency above 0.0001, which together covered 98% to 99.2% of the repertoires. The TCS score was defined as the ratio of F50 (clonal expansion) to E x V (chaos), calculated using BLOSUM62-based TCRdist between CDR3 peptides within each V-J. Welch's t-statistics and random forest reduced several hundred V-J features to around 14, which were used in a naive Bayes classifier (R e1071). TCRdb reworked the public reads: Q25 trimming with fastp, MiXCR clone assembly, productive beta chains retained. Under each unique CDR3 protein, matching rows form one entry showing the most common genes and DNA. TCRdb's processing, not the study's, gives the V and J calls here. The sample profile shows roughly 240,000 distinct CDR3 sequences; 15% to 20% of them were found once. The ten largest make up around 28% of the sample.

This clonotype was observed many times. Its antigen is currently not known. No much larger clone exists at a distance of one base, and base qualities are not known. Ophthalmopathy patients had moderately to severely active disease, with a Clinical Activity Score of 3 or more, a NOSPECS grade of 4 or more, and a disease duration of less than 3 months. The study excluded patients with uncontrolled infections, other autoimmune diseases, pregnancy or lactation. Diagnoses were established on the basis of clinical symptoms, serum thyroxine and TRAb, thyroid ultrasound, and orbital computed tomography. PBMCs were separated from roughly 10 ml of fresh peripheral blood using Ficoll-Paque density gradient centrifugation. Total RNA was extracted with Trizol reagent, and quality was checked on an Agilent 2100 Bioanalyzer. The CDR3 runs 14 residues from the cysteine to the phenylalanine. Just CDR3 DNA is preserved here, 42 bases in frame from base 1. Via the germline V gene, CDR1 is SGHTA and CDR2 FQGNSA. The germline ends are 14 bases apart after V is trimmed by 5 bases and J by 6 bases.

The chain is made from TRBV7-2 and TRBJ2-1; TRBD2 could be the D gene, as 6 bases match. Material: blood. The clonotype comes from a young woman with Graves' ophthalmopathy. At the DNA level, the sequence is TGTGCCAGCAGCACGGGACTCAGGAGCAATGAGCAGTTCTTC. This gives the protein CASSTGLRSNEQFF.